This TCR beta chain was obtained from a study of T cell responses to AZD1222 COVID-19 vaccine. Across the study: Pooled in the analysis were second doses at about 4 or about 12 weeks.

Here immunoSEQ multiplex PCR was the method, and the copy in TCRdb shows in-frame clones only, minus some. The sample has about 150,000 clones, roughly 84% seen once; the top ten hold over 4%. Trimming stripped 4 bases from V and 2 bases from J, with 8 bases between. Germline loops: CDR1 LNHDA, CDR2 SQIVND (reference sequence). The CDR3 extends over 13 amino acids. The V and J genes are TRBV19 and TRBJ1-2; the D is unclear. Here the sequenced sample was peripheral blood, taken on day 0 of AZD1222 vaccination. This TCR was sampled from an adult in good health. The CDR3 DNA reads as TGTGCCAGTAGTACAGTTAACAACTATGGCTACACCTTC. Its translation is CASSTVNNYGYTF.